A selection of T cell receptor beta chains follows, all from one sample in a study of T cell repertoires and HLA-DP antigens. Their target antigens are unknown. Assay: immunoSEQ multiplex PCR; the TCRdb copy retains only in-frame clones and omits some. The sample contains around 90,000 clones, about 89% of which appear only once. Sample: CD4+ T cells from PBMCs. Source of these receptors: a middle-aged man in good health and CMV-seronegative. The CDR3 runs from the conserved cysteine through the conserved F or W. A D gene is named only where the DNA matches it firmly. The size entry is marked missing in some rows and otherwise reads once, few, many or a size class.

.,TRBJ2-7,TRBV11-2,TRBD2,TGTGCCAGCAGCCCCACCGGGGGGGGCTTCTACGAGCAGTACTTC,CASSPTGGGFYEQYF
.,TRBJ1-2,TRBV7-7,.,TGTGCTAGCAGAACCTTCATGAGGGCAGGGTTAGCTAACTATGGCTACACCTTC,CASRTFMRAGLANYGYTF
.,TRBJ1-4,TRBV28,.,TGTGCCAGCAGTACCCTAGGGACTACTAATGAAAAACTGTTTTTT,CASSTLGTTNEKLFF
.,TRBJ1-4,TRBV7-9,.,TGTGCCAGCAGCTTTACTGGCGACAAACTGTTTTTT,CASSFTGDKLFF
.,TRBJ2-1,TRBV18,.,TGTGCCAGCTCACCAGTCTCGGGGGTCCGGAATGAGCAGTTCTTC,CASSPVSGVRNEQFF
.,TRBJ1-1,TRBV11-2,.,TGTGCCAGCAGCCCCAATCTTAACACTGAAGCTTTCTTT,CASSPNLNTEAFF
few,TRBJ2-5,TRBV7-2,TRBD2,TGTGCCAGCAGCTTAGGGCCCTCGGGCGGGGGAATCCAAGAGACCCAGTACTTC,CASSLGPSGGGIQETQYF
.,TRBJ1-3,TRBV4-3,.,TGCGCCAGCAGCCAAGATCGGCAGGTTAGCTCTGGAAACACCATATATTTT,CASSQDRQVSSGNTIYF
.,TRBJ1-5,TRBV21-1,.,TGTGCCAGCAGCCGACCCGGGACAGTCCGCAATCAGCCCCAGCATTTT,CASSRPGTVRNQPQHF
.,TRBJ1-1,TRBV6-5,TRBD1,TGTGCCAGCAGTTACGCGGGGACAGCGAACACTGAAGCTTTCTTT,CASSYAGTANTEAFF
.,TRBJ2-3,TRBV7-9,TRBD1,TGTGCCAGCCCGACTCCAGAAGGGGGCAGGACAGATACGCAGTATTTT,CASPTPEGGRTDTQYF
.,TRBJ1-2,TRBV2,.,TGTGCCAGCACTTACGAGTATGGCTACACCTTC,CASTYEYGYTF
.,TRBJ2-7,TRBV11-2,TRBD2,TGTGCCAGCAGCGTCGGACTAGCGAACGAGCAGTACTTC,CASSVGLANEQYF
once,TRBJ1-4,TRBV7-2,TRBD1,TGTGCCAGCAGCTTAGCTTACCGGGACAGAGAAAAACTGTTTTTT,CASSLAYRDREKLFF
many,TRBJ2-7,TRBV5-1,.,TGCGCCAGCAGCTTGAGTGGGAACTACGAGCAGTACTTC,CASSLSGNYEQYF
.,TRBJ1-6,TRBV30,TRBD1,TGTGCCTGGAGAAGAGACAGGGTCAATAATTCACCCCTCCACTTT,CAWRRDRVNNSPLHF
.,TRBJ1-4,TRBV5-1,TRBD1,TGCGCCAGCAGCCCGGGACAGGCTCGCGAAAAACTGTTTTTT,CASSPGQAREKLFF
.,TRBJ2-7,TRBV30,.,TGTGCCTGGGACAGGTCCCCGATCTCCTACGAGCAGTACTTC,CAWDRSPISYEQYF
once,TRBJ2-3,TRBV14,.,TGTGCCAGCAGCCAAGGACACCTCACAGATACGCAGTATTTT,CASSQGHLTDTQYF
.,TRBJ1-5,TRBV30,.,TGTGCCTGGGACCAAGGACAGTTCAATCAGCCCCAGCATTTT,CAWDQGQFNQPQHF
.,TRBJ1-2,TRBV18,.,TGTGCCAGCTCACCACAGACCTTAGCTAACTATGGCTACACCTTC,CASSPQTLANYGYTF
.,TRBJ2-5,TRBV6-5,.,TGTGCCAGCTGCGCAGGAACAGAGACCCAGTACTTC,CASCAGTETQYF
.,TRBJ1-1,TRBV2,.,TGTGCCAGCACCCCCTCCACAAGATGGGACCCAGCTTTCTTT,CASTPSTRWDPAFF
.,TRBJ2-5,TRBV30,.,TGTGCCTGGAGTCTCCAGGGGTTTGGGATTAGCGGAGAGACCCAGTACTTC,CAWSLQGFGISGETQYF
.,TRBJ1-5,TRBV15,.,TGTGCCACCAGCAATCAGGGATGGGATCAGCCCCAGCATTTT,CATSNQGWDQPQHF
once,TRBJ2-3,TRBV11-3,.,TGTGCCAGCAGCCGCCCGGGACCCCTAGGGCCAGATACGCAGTATTTT,CASSRPGPLGPDTQYF
.,TRBJ2-3,TRBV5-1,TRBD2,TGCGCCAGCAGCTTGACAAGCGGGAAGCACACAGATACGCAGTATTTT,CASSLTSGKHTDTQYF
.,TRBJ1-1,TRBV5-6,.,TGTGCCAGCAGCTTGGTCGACAGAAGGCTCGCTGAAGCTTTCTTT,CASSLVDRRLAEAFF
.,TRBJ1-3,TRBV6-5,TRBD1,TGTGCCAGCAGTTACTCACACAGGGGTGGAAACACCATATATTTT,CASSYSHRGGNTIYF